Included here is one T cell receptor (beta chain) sequence, with context. The antigen remains unidentified. This specimen belongs to a study of T cell responses to AZD1222 COVID-19 vaccine. Study conclusions and caveats: Recipients of AZD1222 seropositive at baseline numbered only 6 or 7. Among vaccine-associated CD4 TCRs, coverage spanned spike, with dominance at 160-218 and 743-854. Sampling captured repertoires only after the peak T cell response.

Germline CDR1 and CDR2: MGHDK and SYGVNS. This CDR3 contains 14 residues. Trimming removed 1 base from V and 5 bases from J, with 12 bases in between. Sequencing used immunoSEQ multiplex PCR; TCRdb keeps in-frame clones, though not all of them. The profile shows approximately 150,000 clones, approximately 94% of them singletons. The TCR comes from an adult who received the AZD1222 COVID-19 vaccine. This rearrangement joins TRBV25-1 to TRBJ2-7; D could derive from TRBD1 or TRBD2 (6 bases each). Source: peripheral blood, taken 28 days after the second AZD1222 dose. In DNA, the CDR3 is TGTGCCAGCAGTGAATTTGGGGGCGGGAACGAGCAGTACTTC. This translates into CASSEFGGGNEQYF.